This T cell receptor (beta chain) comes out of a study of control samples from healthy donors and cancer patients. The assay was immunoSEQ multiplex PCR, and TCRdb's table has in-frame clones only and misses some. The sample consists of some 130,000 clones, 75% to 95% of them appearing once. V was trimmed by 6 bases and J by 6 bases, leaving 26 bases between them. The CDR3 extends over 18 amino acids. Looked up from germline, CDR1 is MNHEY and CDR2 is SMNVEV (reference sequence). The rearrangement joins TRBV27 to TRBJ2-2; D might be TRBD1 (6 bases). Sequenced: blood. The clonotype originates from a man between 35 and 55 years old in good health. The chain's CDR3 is CASSRSATQGISPGELFF. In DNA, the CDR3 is TGTGCCAGCAGCCGCTCGGCCACACAGGGAATTAGCCCCGGGGAGCTGTTTTTT.